This record covers a single TCR beta chain. Its antigen is undetermined. The data originate from a study of T cells after yellow fever vaccination. Study-wide results and caveats: Of the clonotypes, a small share occurred in both CD4 and CD8 compartments.

The CDR3 sequence is 16 residues long. Trimming took 4 bases from V and 8 from J; bases not matched to a gene: 14. Per the germline V gene, CDR1 is MGHRA and CDR2 is YSYEKL. Using its own MiXCR run on the 5' RACE reads, TCRdb lists one record per CDR3 protein. The sample includes around 320,000 distinct CDR3 sequences, about 10% seen only once; the top ten take 3% to 4%. This receptor was taken from a man younger than 35 who received the YFV17D yellow fever vaccine. The V gene is TRBV4-1, the J gene TRBJ2-7, with 10 nucleotides matching TRBD2. The source was CD4+ T cells sorted from PBMCs, collected 5 days after the yellow fever booster vaccination. CDR3 in amino acids: CASSPTIAGGPPKQYF. CDR3 bases: TGCGCCAGCAGCCCAACAATAGCGGGGGGCCCGCCCAAGCAGTACTTC.